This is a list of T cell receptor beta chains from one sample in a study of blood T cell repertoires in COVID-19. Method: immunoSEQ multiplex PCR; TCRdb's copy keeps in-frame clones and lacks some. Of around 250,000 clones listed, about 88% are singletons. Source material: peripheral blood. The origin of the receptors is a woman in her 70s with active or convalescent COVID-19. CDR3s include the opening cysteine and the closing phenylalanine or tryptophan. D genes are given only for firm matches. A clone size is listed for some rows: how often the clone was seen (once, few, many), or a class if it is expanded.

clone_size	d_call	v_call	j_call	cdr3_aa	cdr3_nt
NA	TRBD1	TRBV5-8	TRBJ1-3	CASSLGTGTGNTIYF	TGTGCCAGCAGCTTGGGGACAGGGACCGGAAACACCATATATTTT
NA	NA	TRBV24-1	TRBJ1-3	CATSGLDRHGRNTIYF	TGTGCCACCAGTGGGCTTGACAGGCACGGAAGAAACACCATATATTTT
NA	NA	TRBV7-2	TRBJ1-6	CASSPVRKGSPLHF	TGTGCCAGCAGCCCCGTCAGGAAGGGGTCACCCCTCCACTTT
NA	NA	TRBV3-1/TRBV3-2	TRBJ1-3	CASRSAGDTIYF	TGTGCCAGCAGATCAGCAGGGGACACCATATATTTT
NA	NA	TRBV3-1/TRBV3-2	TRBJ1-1	CASSQGRGLSEAFF	TGTGCCAGCAGCCAAGGTAGGGGGTTGTCTGAAGCTTTCTTT
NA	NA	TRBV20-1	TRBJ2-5	CSARDLRAQYF	TGCAGTGCTAGAGATCTGAGAGCCCAGTACTTC
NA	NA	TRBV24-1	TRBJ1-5	CATSGGGGFENQPQHF	TGTGCCACCAGTGGAGGCGGGGGTTTTGAGAATCAGCCCCAGCATTTT
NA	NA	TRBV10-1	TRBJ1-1	CASSESKAGDTEAFF	TGCGCCAGCAGTGAGTCGAAGGCAGGGGACACTGAAGCTTTCTTT
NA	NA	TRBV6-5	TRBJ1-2	CASSLGQLAGYTF	TGTGCCAGCAGTCTAGGACAGCTCGCTGGCTACACCTTC
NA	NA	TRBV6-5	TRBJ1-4	CASSFSRRSTNEKLFF	TGTGCCAGCAGTTTCTCGCGCAGGTCAACTAATGAAAAACTGTTTTTT
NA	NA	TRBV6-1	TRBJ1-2	CASSEVQGGDYGYTF	TGTGCCAGCAGTGAAGTCCAGGGAGGGGACTATGGCTACACCTTC
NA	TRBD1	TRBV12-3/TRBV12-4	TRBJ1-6	CASSTGQDSPLHF	TGTGCCAGCAGTACAGGACAGGATTCACCCCTCCACTTT
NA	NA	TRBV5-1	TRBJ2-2	CASERGSTGELFF	TGCGCCTCTGAGAGAGGTAGCACCGGGGAGCTGTTTTTT
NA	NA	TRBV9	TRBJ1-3	CASSGPNSGNTIYF	TGTGCCAGCAGCGGGCCGAACTCTGGAAACACCATATATTTT
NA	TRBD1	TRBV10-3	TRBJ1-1	CAISPGTGAGIEAFF	TGTGCCATCAGTCCCGGGACAGGGGCAGGAATAGAAGCTTTCTTT
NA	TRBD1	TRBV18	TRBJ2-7	CASSPRQGATYEQYF	TGTGCCAGCTCTCCCAGACAGGGGGCCACCTACGAGCAGTACTTC
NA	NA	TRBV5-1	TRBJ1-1	CASSLAQVPDTEAFF	TGCGCCAGCAGCTTGGCCCAGGTCCCCGACACTGAAGCTTTCTTT
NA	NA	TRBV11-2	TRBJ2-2	CASSFRGGAAGELFF	TGTGCCAGCAGCTTCCGTGGGGGGGCCGCCGGGGAGCTGTTTTTT
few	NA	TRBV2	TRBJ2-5	CASSDAPGLTQYF	TGTGCCAGCAGTGATGCCCCGGGACTGACCCAGTACTTC
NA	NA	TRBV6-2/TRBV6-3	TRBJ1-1	CASSYEGDTEAFF	TGTGCCAGCAGTTATGAGGGGGACACTGAAGCTTTCTTT
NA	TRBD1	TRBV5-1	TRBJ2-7	CASRPTGTYEQYF	TGCGCCAGCCGACCGACAGGGACCTACGAGCAGTACTTC
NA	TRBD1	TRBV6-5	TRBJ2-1	CASSYLTQGAEQFF	TGTGCCAGCAGTTACTTGACACAGGGGGCTGAGCAGTTCTTC
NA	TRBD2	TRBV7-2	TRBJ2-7	CASTTRGGGIYEQYF	TGTGCCAGCACGACCCGCGGGGGGGGGATCTACGAGCAGTACTTC
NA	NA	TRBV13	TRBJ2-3	CASSSRAGAGTDTQYF	TGTGCCAGCAGCTCGAGGGCAGGTGCGGGCACAGATACGCAGTATTTT
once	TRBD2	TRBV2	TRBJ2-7	CASKASGASWYEQYF	TGTGCCAGCAAGGCTAGCGGGGCGAGCTGGTACGAGCAGTACTTC
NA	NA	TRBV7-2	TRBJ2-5	CASSSGLSKETQYF	TGTGCCAGCAGCTCCGGTTTGAGTAAAGAGACCCAGTACTTC
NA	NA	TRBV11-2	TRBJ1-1	CASSLQIDRVRGTEAFF	TGTGCCAGCAGCTTACAGATAGATCGGGTACGGGGCACTGAAGCTTTCTTT
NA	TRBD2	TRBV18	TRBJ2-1	CASSASRGSNNEQFF	TGTGCCAGCTCAGCGTCGCGGGGGTCGAACAATGAGCAGTTCTTC
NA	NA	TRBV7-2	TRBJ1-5	CASSQATGNQPQHF	TGTGCCAGCAGTCAGGCGACAGGAAATCAGCCCCAGCATTTT
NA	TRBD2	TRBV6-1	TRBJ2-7	CASSADTGLAGVAYEQYF	TGTGCCAGCAGTGCCGACACTGGACTAGCGGGTGTTGCCTACGAGCAGTACTTC
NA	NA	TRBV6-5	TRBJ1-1	CASSHLRGTEAFF	TGTGCCAGCAGTCACTTACGGGGGACTGAAGCTTTCTTT
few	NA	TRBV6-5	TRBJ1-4	CASSSQLGEKLFF	TGTGCCAGCAGTTCACAGTTGGGTGAAAAACTGTTTTTT
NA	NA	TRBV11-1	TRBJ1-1	CASSITTGRVDTEAFF	TGTGCCAGCAGCATTACGACAGGACGGGTGGACACTGAAGCTTTCTTT
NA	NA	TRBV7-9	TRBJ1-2	CASSLGQTNYGYTF	TGTGCCAGCAGCTTAGGGCAGACTAACTATGGCTACACCTTC